This TCR beta chain was recorded in a study of cytomegalovirus exposure and HLA in healthy donors. Study as a whole: The roughly 120 million unique TCR beta sequences, from about 179 million T cells, were found by an earlier analysis. The study, taken as a whole, reports: The number of N-insertions in an Asian-associated ancestry cluster was reportedly below the roughly 700-donor mean in a later analysis. Listed as cytomegalovirus-associated were 170 or so TCR beta chains. DRB1 had the most TCR associations and HLA-C the fewest, a later analysis found, with rates varying by HLA locus.

The PCR employed 60 Vbeta primers together with 13 Jbeta primers. The table came from immunoSEQ multiplex PCR; TCRdb's copy has only in-frame clones and leaves some out. The sample holds around 170,000 clones, around 85% seen once. As concerns this clone: The target antigen is unknown.

Germline CDR1 is SGHRS and CDR2 is YFSETQ. V lost 0 bases to trimming and J lost 9 bases, with 10 bases between them. The CDR3 totals 14 residues. Sequencing was performed on PBMCs. This sequence originates from a man aged 40-49 years in good health and CMV-seropositive. The chain recombines TRBV5-1 with TRBJ1-6, with D uncertain. The CDR3 DNA is TGCGCCAGCAGCTTGGGGGGAAGCGGTTCACCCCTCCACTTT. Amino acid sequence: CASSLGGSGSPLHF.